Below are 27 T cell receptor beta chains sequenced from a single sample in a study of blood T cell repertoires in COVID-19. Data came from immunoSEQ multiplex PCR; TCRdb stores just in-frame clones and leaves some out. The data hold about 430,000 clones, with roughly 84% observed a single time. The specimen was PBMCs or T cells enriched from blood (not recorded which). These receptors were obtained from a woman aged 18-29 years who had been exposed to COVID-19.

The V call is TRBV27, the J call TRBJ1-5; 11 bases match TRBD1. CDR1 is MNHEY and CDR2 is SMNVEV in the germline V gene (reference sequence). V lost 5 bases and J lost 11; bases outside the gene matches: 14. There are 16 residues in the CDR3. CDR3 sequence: CASSPSGTGGLEAQHF. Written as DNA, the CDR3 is TGTGCCAGCAGTCCCTCCGGGACAGGGGGTCTGGAAGCCCAGCATTTT.

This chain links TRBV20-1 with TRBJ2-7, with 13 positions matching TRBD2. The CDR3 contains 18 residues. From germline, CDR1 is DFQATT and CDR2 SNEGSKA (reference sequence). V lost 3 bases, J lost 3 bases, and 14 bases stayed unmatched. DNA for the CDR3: TGCAGTGCTAGTTACCAAGGACTAGCGGGAGCCACCCTCTACGAGCAGTACTTC. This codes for CSASYQGLAGATLYEQYF.

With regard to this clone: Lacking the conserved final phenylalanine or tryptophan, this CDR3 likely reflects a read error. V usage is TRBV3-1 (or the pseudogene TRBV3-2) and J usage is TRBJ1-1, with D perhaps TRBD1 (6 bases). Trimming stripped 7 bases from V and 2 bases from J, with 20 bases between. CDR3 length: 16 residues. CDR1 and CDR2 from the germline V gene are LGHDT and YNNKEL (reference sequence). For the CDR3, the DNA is TGTGCCAGCACTTCACAGGGCTCCATCGGTAACACTGAAGCTTTCCTT. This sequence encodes CASTSQGSIGNTEAFL.

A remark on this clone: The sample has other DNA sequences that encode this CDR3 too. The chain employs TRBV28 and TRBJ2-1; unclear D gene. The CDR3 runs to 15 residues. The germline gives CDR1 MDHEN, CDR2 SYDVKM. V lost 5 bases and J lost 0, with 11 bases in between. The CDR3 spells CASSDPRSSYNEQFF. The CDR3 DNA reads TGTGCCAGCAGTGACCCGAGGAGCTCCTACAATGAGCAGTTCTTC.

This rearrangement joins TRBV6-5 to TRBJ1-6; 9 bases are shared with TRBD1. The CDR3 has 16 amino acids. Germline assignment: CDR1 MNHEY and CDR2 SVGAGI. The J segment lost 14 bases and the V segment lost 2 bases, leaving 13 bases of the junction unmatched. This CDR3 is CASSYTDRGPLHTLHF. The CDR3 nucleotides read TGTGCCAGCAGTTACACGGACAGGGGCCCCCTCCACACCCTCCACTTT.

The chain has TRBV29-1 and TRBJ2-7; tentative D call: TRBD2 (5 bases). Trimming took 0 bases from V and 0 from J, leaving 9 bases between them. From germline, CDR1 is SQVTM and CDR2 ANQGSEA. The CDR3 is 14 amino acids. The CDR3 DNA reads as TGCAGCGTTGAAGATCGGGGTTTCTCCTACGAGCAGTACTTC. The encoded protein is CSVEDRGFSYEQYF.

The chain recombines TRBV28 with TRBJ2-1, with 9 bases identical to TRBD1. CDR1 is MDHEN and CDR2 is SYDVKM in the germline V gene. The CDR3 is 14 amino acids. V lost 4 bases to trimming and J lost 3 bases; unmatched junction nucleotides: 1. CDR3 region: CASSSGQGYNEQFF. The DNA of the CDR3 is TGTGCCAGCAGTTCGGGACAGGGCTACAATGAGCAGTTCTTC. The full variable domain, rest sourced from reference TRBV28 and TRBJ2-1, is DVKVTQSSRYLVKRTGEKVFLECVQDMDHENMFWYRQDPGLGLRLIYFSYDVKMKEKGDIPEGYSVSREKKERFSLILESASTNQTSMYLCASSSGQGYNEQFFGPGTRLTVL.

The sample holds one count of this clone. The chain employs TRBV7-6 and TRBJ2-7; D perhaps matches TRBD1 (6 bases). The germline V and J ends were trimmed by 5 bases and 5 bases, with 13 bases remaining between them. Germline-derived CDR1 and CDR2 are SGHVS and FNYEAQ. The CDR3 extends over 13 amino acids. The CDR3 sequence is CASSTGPEDEQYF. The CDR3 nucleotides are TGTGCCAGCAGCACAGGGCCCGAGGACGAGCAGTACTTC.

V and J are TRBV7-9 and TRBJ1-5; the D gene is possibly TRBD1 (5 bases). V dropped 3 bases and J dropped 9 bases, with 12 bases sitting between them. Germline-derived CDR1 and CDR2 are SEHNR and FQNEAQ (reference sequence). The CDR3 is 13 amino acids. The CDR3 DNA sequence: TGTGCCAGCAGCTTCACGGGGGAGCGGCCCCAGCATTTT. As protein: CASSFTGERPQHF.

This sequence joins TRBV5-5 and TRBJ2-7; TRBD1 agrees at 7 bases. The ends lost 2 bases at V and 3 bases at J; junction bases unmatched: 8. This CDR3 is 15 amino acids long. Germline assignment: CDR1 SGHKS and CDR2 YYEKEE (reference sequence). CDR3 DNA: TGTGCCAGCAGCTTTAAAGGGGGCGCCTTCTACGAGCAGTACTTC. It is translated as CASSFKGGAFYEQYF.

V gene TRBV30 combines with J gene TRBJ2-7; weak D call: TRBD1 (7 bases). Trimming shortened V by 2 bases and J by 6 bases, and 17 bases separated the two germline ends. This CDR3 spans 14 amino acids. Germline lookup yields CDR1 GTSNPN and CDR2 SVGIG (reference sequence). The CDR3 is CAWSWVQGGVEQYF. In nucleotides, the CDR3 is TGTGCCTGGAGTTGGGTGCAGGGGGGTGTCGAGCAGTACTTC. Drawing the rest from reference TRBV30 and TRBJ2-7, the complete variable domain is SQTIHQWPATLVQPVGSPLSLECTVEGTSNPNLYWYRQAAGRGLQLLFYSVGIGQISSEVPQNLSASRPQDRQFILSSKKLLLSDSGFYLCAWSWVQGGVEQYFGPGTRLTVT.

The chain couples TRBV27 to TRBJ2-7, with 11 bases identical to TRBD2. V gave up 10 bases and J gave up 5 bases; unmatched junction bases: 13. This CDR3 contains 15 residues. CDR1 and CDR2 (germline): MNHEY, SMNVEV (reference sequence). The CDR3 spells CATQGTSGIYDEQYF. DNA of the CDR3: TGTGCCACCCAGGGGACTAGCGGTATTTATGACGAGCAGTACTTC.

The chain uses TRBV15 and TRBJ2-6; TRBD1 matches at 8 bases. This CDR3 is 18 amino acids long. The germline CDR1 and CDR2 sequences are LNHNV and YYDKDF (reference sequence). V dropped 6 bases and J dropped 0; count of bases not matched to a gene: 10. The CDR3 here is CATRTRQGLYSGANVLTF. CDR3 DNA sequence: TGTGCCACCAGGACAAGACAGGGGCTGTACTCTGGGGCCAACGTCCTGACTTTC. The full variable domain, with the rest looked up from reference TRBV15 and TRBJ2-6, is DAMVIQNPRYQVTQFGKPVTLSCSQTLNHNVMYWYQQKSSQAPKLLFHYYDKDFNNEADTPDNFQSRRPNTSFCFLDIRSPGLGDTAMYLCATRTRQGLYSGANVLTFGAGSRLTVL.

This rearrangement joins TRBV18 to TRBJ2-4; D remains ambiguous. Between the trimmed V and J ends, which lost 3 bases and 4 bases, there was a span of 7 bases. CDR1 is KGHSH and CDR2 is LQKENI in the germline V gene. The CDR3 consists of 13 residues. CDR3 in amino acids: CASSPGQKNIQYF. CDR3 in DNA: TGTGCCAGCTCACCTGGGCAGAAAAACATTCAGTACTTC.

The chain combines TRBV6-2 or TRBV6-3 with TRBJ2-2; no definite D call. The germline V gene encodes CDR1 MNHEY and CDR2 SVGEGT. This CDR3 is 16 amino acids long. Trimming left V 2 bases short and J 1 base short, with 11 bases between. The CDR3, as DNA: TGTGCCAGCAGTTACCCCGAGTTCGTGAACACCGGGGAGCTGTTTTTT. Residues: CASSYPEFVNTGELFF.

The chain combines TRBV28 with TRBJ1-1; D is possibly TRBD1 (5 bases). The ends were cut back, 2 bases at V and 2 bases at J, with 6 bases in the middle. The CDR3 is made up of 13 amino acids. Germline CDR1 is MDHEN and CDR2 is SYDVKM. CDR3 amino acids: CASSLDSNTEAFF. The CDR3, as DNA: TGTGCCAGCAGTTTAGACAGCAACACTGAAGCTTTCTTT.

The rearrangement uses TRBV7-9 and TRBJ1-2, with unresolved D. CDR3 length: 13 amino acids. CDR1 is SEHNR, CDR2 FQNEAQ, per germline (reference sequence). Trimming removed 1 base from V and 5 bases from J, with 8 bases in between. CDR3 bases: TGTGCCAGCAGCTTAGTGGCCTTATATGGCTACACCTTC. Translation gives CASSLVALYGYTF.

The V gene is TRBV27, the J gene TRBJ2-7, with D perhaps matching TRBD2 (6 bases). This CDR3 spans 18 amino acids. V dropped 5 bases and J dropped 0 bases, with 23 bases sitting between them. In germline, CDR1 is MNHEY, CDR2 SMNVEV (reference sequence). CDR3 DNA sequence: TGTGCCAGCAGTCCCTACGCCCCCCTAGCGCCGAGCTCCTACGAGCAGTACTTC. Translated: CASSPYAPLAPSSYEQYF.

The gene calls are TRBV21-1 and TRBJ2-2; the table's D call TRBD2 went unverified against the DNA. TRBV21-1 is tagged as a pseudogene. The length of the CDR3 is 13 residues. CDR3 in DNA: TGTGCCAGGCGGGCGCCGCTCACCGGGGAGCTGTTTTTT. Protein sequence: CARRAPLTGELFF.

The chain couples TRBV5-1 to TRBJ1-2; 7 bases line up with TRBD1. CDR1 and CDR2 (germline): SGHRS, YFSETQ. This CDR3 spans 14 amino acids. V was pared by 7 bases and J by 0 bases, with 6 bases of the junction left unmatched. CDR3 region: CASSEGATNYGYTF. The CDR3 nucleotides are TGCGCCAGCTCGGAGGGGGCGACTAACTATGGCTACACCTTC.

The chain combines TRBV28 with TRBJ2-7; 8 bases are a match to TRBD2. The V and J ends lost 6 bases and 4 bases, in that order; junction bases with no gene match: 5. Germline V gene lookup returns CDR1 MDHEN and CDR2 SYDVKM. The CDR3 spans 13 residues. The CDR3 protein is CASSSGSAYEQYF. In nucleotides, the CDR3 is TGTGCCAGCAGCAGCGGGAGTGCGTACGAGCAGTACTTC.

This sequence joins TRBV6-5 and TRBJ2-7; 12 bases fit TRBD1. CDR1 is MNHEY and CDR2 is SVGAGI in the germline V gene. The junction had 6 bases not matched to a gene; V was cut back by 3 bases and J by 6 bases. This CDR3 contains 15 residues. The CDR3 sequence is CASSYRGQGAGEQYF. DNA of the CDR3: TGTGCCAGCAGTTATCGGGGACAGGGGGCGGGCGAGCAGTACTTC.

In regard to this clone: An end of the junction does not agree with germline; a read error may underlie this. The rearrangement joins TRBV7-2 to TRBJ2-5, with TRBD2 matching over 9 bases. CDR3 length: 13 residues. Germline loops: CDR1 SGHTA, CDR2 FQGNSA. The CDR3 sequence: CATSGGLVETQYF. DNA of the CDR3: TGTGCCACCAGCGGGGGGTTGGTAGAGACCCAGTACTTC.

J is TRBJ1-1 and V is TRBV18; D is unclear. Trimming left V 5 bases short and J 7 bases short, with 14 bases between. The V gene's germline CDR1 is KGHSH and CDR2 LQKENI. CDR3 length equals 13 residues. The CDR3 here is CASSSQAGIEAFF. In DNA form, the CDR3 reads TGTGCCAGCTCATCACAAGCGGGGATTGAAGCTTTCTTT.

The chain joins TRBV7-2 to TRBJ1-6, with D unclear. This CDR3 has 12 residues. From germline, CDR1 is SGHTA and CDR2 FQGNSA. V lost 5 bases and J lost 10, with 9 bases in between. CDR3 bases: TGTGCCAGCAGCCGGGATAGGTCACCCCTCCACTTT. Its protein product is CASSRDRSPLHF.

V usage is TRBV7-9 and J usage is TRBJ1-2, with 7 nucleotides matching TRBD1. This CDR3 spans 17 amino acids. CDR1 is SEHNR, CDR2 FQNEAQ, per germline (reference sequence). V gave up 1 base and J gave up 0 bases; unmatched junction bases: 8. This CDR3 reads CASSLGTVTGANYGYTF. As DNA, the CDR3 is TGTGCCAGCAGCTTAGGAACCGTCACAGGGGCTAACTATGGCTACACCTTC. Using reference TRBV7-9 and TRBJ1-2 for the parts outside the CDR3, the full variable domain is DTGVSQNPRHKITKRGQNVTFRCDPISEHNRLYWYRQTLGQGPEFLTYFQNEAQLEKSRLLSDRFSAERPKGSFSTLEIQRTEQGDSAMYLCASSLGTVTGANYGYTFGSGTRLTVV.

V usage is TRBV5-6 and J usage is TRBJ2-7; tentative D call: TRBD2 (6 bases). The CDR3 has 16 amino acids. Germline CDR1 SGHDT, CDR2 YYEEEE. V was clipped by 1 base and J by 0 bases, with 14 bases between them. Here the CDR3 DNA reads TGTGCCAGCAGCTTGAGATGGGCCGGGGGCTCCTACGAGCAGTACTTC. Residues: CASSLRWAGGSYEQYF.